These T cell receptor beta chains were read from a single sample in a study of blood T cell repertoires in COVID-19. The repertoire was sequenced with immunoSEQ multiplex PCR; TCRdb's copy has only in-frame clones and lacks some. The profile shows fewer than 85,000 clones, about four fifths of them singletons. The specimen sequenced was peripheral blood. These receptor sequences come from a woman at least 80 years old with active or convalescent COVID-19. Both conserved end residues are part of each CDR3. Fields, in order: CDR3 protein, CDR3 DNA, V gene, J gene, D gene, clone size. A D gene is named only where the DNA matches it firmly. Clone size, where shown, is once, few, many, or a class for clones that have expanded.

CDR3: CASSQGRAAGHEQFF
DNA: TGTGCCAGCAGCCAAGGTCGGGCGGCAGGGCATGAGCAGTTCTTC
V: TRBV3-1/TRBV3-2
J: TRBJ2-1
D: .
size: .

CDR3: CASRYGQGLFDGYTF
DNA: TGCGCCAGCAGGTACGGACAGGGATTATTTGATGGCTACACCTTC
V: TRBV5-1
J: TRBJ1-2
D: TRBD1
size: .

CDR3: CAISYSSDQPQHF
DNA: TGTGCCATCAGCTACAGCTCCGATCAGCCCCAGCATTTT
V: TRBV10-3
J: TRBJ1-5
D: .
size: once

CDR3: CASSLARGGGRETQYF
DNA: TGTGCCAGCAGCTTGGCCCGAGGGGGGGGGCGTGAGACCCAGTACTTC
V: TRBV5-4
J: TRBJ2-5
D: .
size: .

CDR3: CASRQGRGKDTQYF
DNA: TGTGCCAGCAGACAGGGCCGAGGGAAAGATACGCAGTATTTT
V: TRBV6-5
J: TRBJ2-3
D: .
size: few

CDR3: CASSYPLSTANTEAFF
DNA: TGTGCCAGCAGTTACCCGTTAAGTACAGCGAACACTGAAGCTTTCTTT
V: TRBV6-2/TRBV6-3
J: TRBJ1-1
D: .
size: .

CDR3: CASRLGVTEHYGYTF
DNA: TGTGCAAGTCGCTTAGGGGTGACAGAGCACTATGGCTACACCTTC
V: TRBV12-2
J: TRBJ1-2
D: .
size: .

CDR3: CASSLSRDTDTQYF
DNA: TGTGCCAGCAGCTTATCCAGGGACACAGATACGCAGTATTTT
V: TRBV7-3
J: TRBJ2-3
D: .
size: .

CDR3: CASSSTSGGGSYNEQFF
DNA: TGTGCCAGCAGCTCCACCTCAGGCGGGGGCTCGTACAATGAGCAGTTCTTC
V: TRBV7-3
J: TRBJ2-1
D: .
size: many

CDR3: CASSIRAESTDTQYF
DNA: TGTGCCAGCTCAATCAGGGCGGAGAGCACAGATACGCAGTATTTT
V: TRBV18
J: TRBJ2-3
D: .
size: .

CDR3: CASSEDAQGNNSPLHF
DNA: TGTGCCAGCAGTGAAGACGCCCAGGGGAATAATTCACCCCTCCACTTT
V: TRBV6-1
J: TRBJ1-6
D: .
size: .

CDR3: CASSLSPGQGPPEQYF
DNA: TGCGCCAGCAGCCTCAGCCCGGGACAGGGCCCCCCCGAGCAGTACTTC
V: TRBV4-3
J: TRBJ2-7
D: TRBD1
size: .

CDR3: CASSVALLGLGETQYF
DNA: TGTGCCAGCAGCGTAGCCCTACTAGGGCTGGGGGAGACCCAGTACTTC
V: TRBV9
J: TRBJ2-5
D: .
size: .

CDR3: CASSRTDRIGNEQFF
DNA: TGTGCCAGCAGTCGGACCGACAGGATAGGCAATGAGCAGTTCTTC
V: TRBV2
J: TRBJ2-1
D: .
size: .

CDR3: CAWSVSGFTGELFF
DNA: TGTGCCTGGAGTGTAAGCGGGTTTACCGGGGAGCTGTTTTTT
V: TRBV30
J: TRBJ2-2
D: .
size: .

CDR3: CASRKQGVGHTEAFF
DNA: TGTGCCAGCAGAAAACAGGGGGTGGGTCACACTGAAGCTTTCTTT
V: TRBV27
J: TRBJ1-1
D: TRBD1
size: .

CDR3: CASRTPGQGYEQYF
DNA: TGTGCCAGCAGAACTCCGGGACAGGGTTACGAGCAGTACTTC
V: TRBV6-4
J: TRBJ2-7
D: TRBD1
size: .

CDR3: CASTGRVSSNQPQHF
DNA: TGTGCCAGCACGGGAAGGGTTTCTTCCAATCAGCCCCAGCATTTT
V: TRBV6-5
J: TRBJ1-5
D: .
size: .

CDR3: CASSEERNQPQHF
DNA: TGTGCCAGCAGTGAAGAACGGAATCAGCCCCAGCATTTT
V: TRBV6-1
J: TRBJ1-5
D: .
size: few

CDR3: CASSQARTTYEQYF
DNA: TGTGCCAGCAGCCAAGCGAGGACAACCTACGAGCAGTACTTC
V: TRBV3-1/TRBV3-2
J: TRBJ2-7
D: .
size: few